These 6 T cell receptor beta chains share one sample of origin, sequenced in a study of pediatric ulcerative colitis. TCRdb keeps only in-frame clones here, not all; method: immunoSEQ multiplex PCR. The table has about 64,000 clones, 86% seen once. Sequenced input: blood. These receptors originate from a boy younger than 18 with severe ulcerative colitis.

The rearrangement joins TRBV4-2 to TRBJ2-3; D is unclear. The germline V gene has CDR1 LGHNA and CDR2 YNFKEQ. Trimming stripped 4 bases from V and 2 bases from J, with 19 bases between. CDR3 length: 17 residues. CDR3: CASSPSAFLIPTDTQYF. The DNA of the CDR3 is TGTGCCAGCAGCCCGAGCGCCTTTCTAATCCCCACAGATACGCAGTATTTT.

Turning to this clone: Other DNA variants within this sample encode the same CDR3. V usage is TRBV30 and J usage is TRBJ2-7; 9 bases fit TRBD2. J gave up 4 bases and V 3 bases, and 1 base lay outside the gene matches. Germline values: CDR1 GTSNPN, CDR2 SVGIG (reference sequence). The CDR3 is 12 amino acids. CDR3 protein: CAWRTSGYEQYF. CDR3 nucleotides: TGTGCCTGGAGGACTAGCGGATACGAGCAGTACTTC.

The chain has TRBV21-1 and TRBJ2-7; TRBD2, as called in the table, went unchecked against the DNA. TRBV21-1 is a documented pseudogene. This CDR3 has 14 residues. The CDR3 loop reads CASSRWSGDYEQYF. DNA for the CDR3: TGTGCCAGCAGCAGGTGGTCGGGGGACTACGAGCAGTACTTC.

The rearrangement links TRBV18 to TRBJ2-1, with D perhaps TRBD1 or TRBD2 (5 bases each). Germline CDR1 KGHSH, CDR2 LQKENI. CDR3 size: 20 residues. V gave up 1 base and J gave up 5 bases, with 27 bases separating them. The CDR3 is CASSPQIRGVVLGANNEQFF. The CDR3 DNA follows: TGTGCCAGCTCACCACAGATAAGGGGAGTCGTACTTGGGGCTAACAATGAGCAGTTCTTC.

This chain uses TRBV11-3 with TRBJ2-7; D might be TRBD2 (6 bases). Per germline, CDR1 SGHNT and CDR2 YENEEA. This CDR3 contains 15 residues. Trimming stripped 1 base from V and 4 bases from J, with 14 bases between. CDR3: CASSLGFSGEYEQYF. CDR3 nucleotide sequence: TGTGCCAGCAGCTTAGGATTTAGCGGAGAGTACGAGCAGTACTTC.

V is TRBV6-1 and J is TRBJ1-2; D not resolved. The CDR3 is 16 amino acids. V lost 2 bases, J lost 0 bases, and 13 bases lay in between. Per the germline V gene, CDR1 is MNHNS and CDR2 is SASEGT. CDR3 DNA sequence: TGTGCCAGCAGTGAATCCGGGCAGAGAGCTAACTATGGCTACACCTTC. Translating it yields CASSESGQRANYGYTF.